The clone carrying this TCR beta chain appeared a few times. The antigen is unknown. The TCRbeta library incorporated unique molecular identifiers. TCRdb independently ran MiXCR on the PCR reads; one entry per CDR3 protein. This sample has more than 500,000 distinct CDR3 sequences; roughly 10% occur once, and the top ten carry around 15%. This record belongs to a study of T-cell reconstitution after alpha-beta-depleted transplantation in children. Findings and limits, study-wide: Elevated TCRbeta diversity at day 60 was traced, in some patients, to surviving recipient T cells and thymic progenitors. At the one-year point after transplant, T-cell counts and TCRbeta diversity were found to come mostly from T cells that had been newly produced. Reported findings indicate that, about two months after transplant, alpha-beta T cells came from several hundred expanded clones, which were derived from non-depleted graft cells.

Sequencing was performed on PBMCs, mostly from graft donor cells, taken 180 days after TCRalphabeta/CD19-depleted stem cell transplant. The clonotype was recovered from a female patient between 2 and 15 years old who had a stem cell transplant for aplastic anemia, so the T cells may come from the graft donor.

The CDR3: CASSFAPGTLLKETQYF. CDR3 sequence (DNA): TGTGCCAGCAGTTTCGCTCCCGGGACACTATTGAAAGAGACCCAGTACTTC. The chain links TRBV27 to TRBJ2-5, with D tentatively TRBD1 (6 bases). The V end lost 3 bases, the J end lost 3 bases, and 20 bases lay between the germline ends. The CDR3 loop spans 17 amino acids. Germline CDR1 MNHEY, CDR2 SMNVEV (reference sequence).